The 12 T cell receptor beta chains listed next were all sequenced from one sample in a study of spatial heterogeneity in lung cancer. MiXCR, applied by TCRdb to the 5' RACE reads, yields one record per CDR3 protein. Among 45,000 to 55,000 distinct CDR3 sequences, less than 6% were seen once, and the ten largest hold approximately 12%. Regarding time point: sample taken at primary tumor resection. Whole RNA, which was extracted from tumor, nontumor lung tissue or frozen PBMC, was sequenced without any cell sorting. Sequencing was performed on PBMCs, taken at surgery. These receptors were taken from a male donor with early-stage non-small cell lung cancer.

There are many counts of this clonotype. The CDR3 reads CASTGTQTYGYTF. Here the CDR3 DNA reads TGTGCCAGCACCGGGACGCAGACCTATGGCTACACCTTC. The chain joins TRBV2 to TRBJ1-2; D possibly corresponds to TRBD1 (5 bases). There are 13 residues in the CDR3. The V end was cut by 7 bases, the J end by 4 bases, with 13 bases between. The V gene's germline CDR1 is SNHLY and CDR2 FYNNEI.

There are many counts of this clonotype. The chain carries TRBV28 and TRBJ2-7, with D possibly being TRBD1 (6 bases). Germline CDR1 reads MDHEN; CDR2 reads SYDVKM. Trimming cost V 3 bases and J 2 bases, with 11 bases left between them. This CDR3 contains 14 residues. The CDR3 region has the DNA TGTGCCAGCAGTTTCCCCAACAGGGCCTACGAGCAGTACTTC. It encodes CASSFPNRAYEQYF. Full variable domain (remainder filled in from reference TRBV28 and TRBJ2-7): DVKVTQSSRYLVKRTGEKVFLECVQDMDHENMFWYRQDPGLGLRLIYFSYDVKMKEKGDIPEGYSVSREKKERFSLILESASTNQTSMYLCASSFPNRAYEQYFGPGTRLTVT.

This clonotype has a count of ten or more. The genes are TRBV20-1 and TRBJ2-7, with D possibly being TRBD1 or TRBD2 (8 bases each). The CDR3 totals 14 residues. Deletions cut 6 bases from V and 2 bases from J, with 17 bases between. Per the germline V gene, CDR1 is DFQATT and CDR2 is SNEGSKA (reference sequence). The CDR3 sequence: CSAGRDRRTYEQYF. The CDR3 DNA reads TGCAGTGCCGGGAGGGACAGGCGAACCTACGAGCAGTACTTC.

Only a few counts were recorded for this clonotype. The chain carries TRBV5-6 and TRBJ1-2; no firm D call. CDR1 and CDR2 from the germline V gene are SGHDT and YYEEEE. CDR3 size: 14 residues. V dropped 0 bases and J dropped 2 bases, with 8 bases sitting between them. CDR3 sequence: CASSLGQLNYGYTF. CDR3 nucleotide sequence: TGTGCCAGCAGCTTGGGGCAGCTCAACTATGGCTACACCTTC.

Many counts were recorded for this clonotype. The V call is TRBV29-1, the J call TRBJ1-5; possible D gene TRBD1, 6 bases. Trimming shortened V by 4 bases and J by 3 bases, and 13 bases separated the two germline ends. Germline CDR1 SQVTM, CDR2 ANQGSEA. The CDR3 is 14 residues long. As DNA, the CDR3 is TGCAGCGTTGTTTTGGGGGACACCAATCAGCCCCAGCATTTT. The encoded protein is CSVVLGDTNQPQHF.

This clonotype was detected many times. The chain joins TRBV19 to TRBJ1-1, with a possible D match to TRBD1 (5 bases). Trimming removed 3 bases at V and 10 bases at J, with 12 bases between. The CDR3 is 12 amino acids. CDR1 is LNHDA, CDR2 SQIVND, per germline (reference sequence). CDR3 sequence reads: CASSIRQGTAFF. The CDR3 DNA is TGTGCCAGTAGTATTCGTCAGGGAACAGCTTTCTTT.

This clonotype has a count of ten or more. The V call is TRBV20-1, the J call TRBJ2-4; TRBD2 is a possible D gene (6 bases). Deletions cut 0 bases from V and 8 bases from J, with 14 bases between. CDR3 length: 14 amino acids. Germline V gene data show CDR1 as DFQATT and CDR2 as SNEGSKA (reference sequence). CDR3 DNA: TGCAGTGCTAGAGATGGAGGGTCGGGAGACATTCAGTACTTC. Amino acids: CSARDGGSGDIQYF.

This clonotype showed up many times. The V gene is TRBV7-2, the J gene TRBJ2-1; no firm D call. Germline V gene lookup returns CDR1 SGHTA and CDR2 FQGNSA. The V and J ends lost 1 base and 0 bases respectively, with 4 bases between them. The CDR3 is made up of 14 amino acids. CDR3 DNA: TGTGCCAGCAGCTTAGACAGCTCCTACAATGAGCAGTTCTTC. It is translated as CASSLDSSYNEQFF.

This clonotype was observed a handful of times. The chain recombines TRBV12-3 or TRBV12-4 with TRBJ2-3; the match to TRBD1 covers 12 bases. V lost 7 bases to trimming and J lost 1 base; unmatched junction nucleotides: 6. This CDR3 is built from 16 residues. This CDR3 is CASNRDRGQGTDTQYF. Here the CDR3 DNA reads TGTGCCAGCAACCGGGACAGGGGGCAAGGCACAGATACGCAGTATTTT.

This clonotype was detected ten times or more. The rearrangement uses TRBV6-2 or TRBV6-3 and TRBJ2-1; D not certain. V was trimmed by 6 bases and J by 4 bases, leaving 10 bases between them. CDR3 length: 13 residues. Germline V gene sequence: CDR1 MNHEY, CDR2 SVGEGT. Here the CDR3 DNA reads TGTGCCAGCAGCCCGGACGTGTACAATGAGCAGTTCTTC. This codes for CASSPDVYNEQFF.

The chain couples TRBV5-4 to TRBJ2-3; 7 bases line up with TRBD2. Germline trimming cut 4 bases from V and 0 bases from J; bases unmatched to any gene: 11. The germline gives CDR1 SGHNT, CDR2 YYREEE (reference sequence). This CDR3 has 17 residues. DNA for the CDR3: TGTGCCAGCAGCCCCGGCCTGGGACTACCTAGCACAGATACGCAGTATTTT. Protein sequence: CASSPGLGLPSTDTQYF.

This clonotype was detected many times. CDR3 sequence: CAVSGAGQPQHF. The CDR3 region has the DNA TGTGCCGTTTCAGGGGCAGGGCAGCCCCAGCATTTT. The chain recombines TRBV7-2 with TRBJ1-5; tentative D call: TRBD1 (6 bases). Looked up from germline, CDR1 is SGHTA and CDR2 is FQGNSA. V was pared by 11 bases and J by 7 bases, with 15 bases between. CDR3 length equals 12 residues.